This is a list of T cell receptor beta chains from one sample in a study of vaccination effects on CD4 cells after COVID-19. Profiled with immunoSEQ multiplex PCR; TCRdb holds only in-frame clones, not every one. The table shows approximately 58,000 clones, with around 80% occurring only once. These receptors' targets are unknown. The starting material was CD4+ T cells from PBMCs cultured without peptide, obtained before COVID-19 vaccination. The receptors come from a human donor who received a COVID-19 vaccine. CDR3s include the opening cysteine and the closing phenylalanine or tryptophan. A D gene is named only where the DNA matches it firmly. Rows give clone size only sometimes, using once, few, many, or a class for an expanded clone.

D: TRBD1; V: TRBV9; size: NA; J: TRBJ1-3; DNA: TGTGCCAGCCGATTGGGACAGGGCACAGGAAACACCATATATTTT; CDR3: CASRLGQGTGNTIYF
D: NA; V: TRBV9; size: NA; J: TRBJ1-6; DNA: TGTGCCAGCAGCGTAGATCCAACCATCAATTCACCCCTCCACTTT; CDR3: CASSVDPTINSPLHF
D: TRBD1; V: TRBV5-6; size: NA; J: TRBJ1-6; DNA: TGTGCCAGCAGTGAGCCCGGGACAGGGACTTCACCCCTCCACTTT; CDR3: CASSEPGTGTSPLHF
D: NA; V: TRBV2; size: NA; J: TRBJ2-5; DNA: TGTGCCAGCACCTCGGATGGCCAGTCCCAAGAGACCCAGTACTTC; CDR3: CASTSDGQSQETQYF
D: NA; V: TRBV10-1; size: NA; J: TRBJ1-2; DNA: TGCGCCAGCAGTGGTTCCAGGGGTAGCGGCTACACCTTC; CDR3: CASSGSRGSGYTF
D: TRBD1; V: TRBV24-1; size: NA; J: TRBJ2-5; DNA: TGTGCCACCAGTGATAGGACAGGGGGCTATGAGACCCAGTACTTC; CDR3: CATSDRTGGYETQYF
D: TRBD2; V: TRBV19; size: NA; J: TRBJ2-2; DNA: TGTGCCAGTAGTCGGGACTATTACACCGGGGAGCTGTTTTTT; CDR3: CASSRDYYTGELFF
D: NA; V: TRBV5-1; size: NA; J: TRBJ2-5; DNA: TGCGCCAGCAGCTTCAGGGTTTTAGAGACCCAGTACTTC; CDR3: CASSFRVLETQYF
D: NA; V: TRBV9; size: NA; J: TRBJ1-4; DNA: TGTGCCAGCAGCGTCCGGGACAACGGCTATGAAAAACTGTTTTTT; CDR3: CASSVRDNGYEKLFF
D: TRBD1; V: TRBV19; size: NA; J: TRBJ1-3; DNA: TGTGCCAGTAGTAGATATGGACGGGACAGACTAAACTCTGGAAACACCATATATTTT; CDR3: CASSRYGRDRLNSGNTIYF
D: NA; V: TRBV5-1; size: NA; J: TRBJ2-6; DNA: TGCGCCAGCAGCTTGAGTGGACTCTCTGGGGCCAACGTCCTGACTTTC; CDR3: CASSLSGLSGANVLTF
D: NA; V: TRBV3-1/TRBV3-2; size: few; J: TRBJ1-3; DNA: TGTGCCAGCAGCCAAGTCGGACTCTCTGGAAACACCATATATTTT; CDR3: CASSQVGLSGNTIYF
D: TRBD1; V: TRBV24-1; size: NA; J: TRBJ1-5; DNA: TGTGCCACCAGCGGACAGGGGGCAAGTCAGCCCCAGCATTTT; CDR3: CATSGQGASQPQHF
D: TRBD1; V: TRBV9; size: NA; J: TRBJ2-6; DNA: TGTGCCAGCAGCGGAAACAGGGGGCGCTTTTCTGGGGCCAACGTCCTGACTTTC; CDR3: CASSGNRGRFSGANVLTF
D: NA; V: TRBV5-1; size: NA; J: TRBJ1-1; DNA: TGCGCCAGCAGCTTGCTGCAGGGGTACACTGAAGCTTTCTTT; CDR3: CASSLLQGYTEAFF
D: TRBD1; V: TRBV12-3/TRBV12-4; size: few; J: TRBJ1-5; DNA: TGTGCCAGCGGGACAGGGTATCAGCCCCAGCATTTT; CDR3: CASGTGYQPQHF
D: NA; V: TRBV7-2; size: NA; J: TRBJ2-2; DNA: TGTGCCAGCAGCGTTCAGCCCACCGGGGAGCTGTTTTTT; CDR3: CASSVQPTGELFF
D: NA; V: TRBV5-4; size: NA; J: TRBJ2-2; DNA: TGTGCCAGCAGCCCCAAACCGAACACCGGGGAGCTGTTTTTT; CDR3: CASSPKPNTGELFF
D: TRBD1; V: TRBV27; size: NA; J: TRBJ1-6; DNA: TGTGCCAGCAGTTTCAGGCTCGTCGTTCAGACAGGGTTTAACCTCCACTTT; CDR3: CASSFRLVVQTGFNLHF
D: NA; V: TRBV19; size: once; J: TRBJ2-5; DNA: TGTGCCAGTAGTATGGTAGAGGCAGGGCAAGAGACCCAGTACTTC; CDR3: CASSMVEAGQETQYF
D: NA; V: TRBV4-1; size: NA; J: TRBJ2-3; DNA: TGCGCCAGCAGCCCAGGGCCAAGTCGGGATACGCAGTATTTT; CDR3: CASSPGPSRDTQYF
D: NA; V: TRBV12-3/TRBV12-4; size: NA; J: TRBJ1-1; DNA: TGTGCCAGCAGTTTAGCAGGCCTCGGGGCTTTCTTT; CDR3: CASSLAGLGAFF
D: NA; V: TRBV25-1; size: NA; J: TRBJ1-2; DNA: TGTGCCAGCAGTGAAGTCGGGGGCGCCGGTGGCTACACCTTC; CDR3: CASSEVGGAGGYTF
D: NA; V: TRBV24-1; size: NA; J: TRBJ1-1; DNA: TGTGCCACCGCGTCTACGGTGAACACTGAAGCTTTCTTT; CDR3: CATASTVNTEAFF
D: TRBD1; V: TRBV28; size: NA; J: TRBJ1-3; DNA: TGTGCCAGCAGTCCGGACAGGGGGGCTGGAAACACCATATATTTT; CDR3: CASSPDRGAGNTIYF
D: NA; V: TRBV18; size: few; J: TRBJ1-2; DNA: TGTGCCAGCTCAACAGGGTCGGGGGCTGGCTATGGCTACACCTTC; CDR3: CASSTGSGAGYGYTF
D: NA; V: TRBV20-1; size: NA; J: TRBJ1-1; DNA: TGCAGTGCTAGGAACACTGAAGCTTTCTTT; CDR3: CSARNTEAFF
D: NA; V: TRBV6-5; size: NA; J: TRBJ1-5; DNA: TGTGCCAGCAGTTACTCGACCGCCCTAGGTAACCAGCATTTT; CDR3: CASSYSTALGNQHF
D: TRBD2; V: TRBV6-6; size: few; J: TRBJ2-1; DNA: TGTGCCAGCAGTTACCAGCGGGACCCCTACAATGAGCAGTTCTTC; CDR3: CASSYQRDPYNEQFF
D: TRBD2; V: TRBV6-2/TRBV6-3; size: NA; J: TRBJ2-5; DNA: TGTGCCAGCAGTCCACTAGCGGGGGGTAGGGAGACCCAGTACTTC; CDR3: CASSPLAGGRETQYF
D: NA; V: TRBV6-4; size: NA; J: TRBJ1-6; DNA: TGTGCCAGCAGTGACAGGGGCGAGGGTTCACCCCTCCACTTT; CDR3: CASSDRGEGSPLHF
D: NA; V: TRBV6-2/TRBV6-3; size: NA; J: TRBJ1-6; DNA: TGTGCCAGCAGTTACGGAAATAATTCACCCCTCCACTTT; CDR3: CASSYGNNSPLHF
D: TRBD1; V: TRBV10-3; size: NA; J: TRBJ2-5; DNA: TGTGCCATCTGGAGCGGACAGGGAGAGACCCAGTACTTC; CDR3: CAIWSGQGETQYF
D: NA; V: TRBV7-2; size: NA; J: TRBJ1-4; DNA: TGTGCCAGCAGCTTTTCGAGGGAAAAACTGTTTTTT; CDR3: CASSFSREKLFF
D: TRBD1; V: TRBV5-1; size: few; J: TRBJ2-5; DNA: TGCGCCAGCAGCTTTGGTGGACAGGGGCAAGAGACCCAGTACTTC; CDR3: CASSFGGQGQETQYF
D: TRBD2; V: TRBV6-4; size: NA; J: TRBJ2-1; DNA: TGTGCCAGCAGTGGCAACGGGACTACCTCCTACAATGAGCAGTTCTTC; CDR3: CASSGNGTTSYNEQFF
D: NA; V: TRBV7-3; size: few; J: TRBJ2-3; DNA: TGTGCCAGCAGCTTAGAACGAGGTGATGCAGATACGCAGTATTTT; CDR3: CASSLERGDADTQYF
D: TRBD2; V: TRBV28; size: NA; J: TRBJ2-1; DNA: TGTGCCAGCAGGGTGGGGGGGGACCTCAATGAGCAGTTCTTC; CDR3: CASRVGGDLNEQFF
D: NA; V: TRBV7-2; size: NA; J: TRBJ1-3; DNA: TGTGCCAGCAGCTTGGGGGGTTCCGGAAACACCATATATTTT; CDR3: CASSLGGSGNTIYF
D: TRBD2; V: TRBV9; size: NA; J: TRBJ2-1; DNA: TGTGCCAGCAGCCTTCGACTAGCTGCCAATGAGCAGTTCTTC; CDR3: CASSLRLAANEQFF
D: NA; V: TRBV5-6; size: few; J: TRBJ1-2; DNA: TGTGCCAGCAGCTTGCGCCTGGGGATGGGTCGCTTCTATGGCTACACCTTC; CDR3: CASSLRLGMGRFYGYTF
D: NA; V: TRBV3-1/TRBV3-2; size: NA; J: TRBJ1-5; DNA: TGTGCCAGCAGCCAAGATCGGGATCAGCCCCAGCATTTT; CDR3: CASSQDRDQPQHF
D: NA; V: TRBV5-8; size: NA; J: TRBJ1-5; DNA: TGTGCCAGCAGCTTGAAGGGGTTTAGCAATCAGCCCCAGCATTTT; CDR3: CASSLKGFSNQPQHF
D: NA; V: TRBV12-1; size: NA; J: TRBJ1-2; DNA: TGTGCCAGCAACACGGCACAGGGGCCTTATGGCTACACCTTC; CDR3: CASNTAQGPYGYTF
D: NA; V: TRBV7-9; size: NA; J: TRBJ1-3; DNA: TGTGCCAGCAGCCCGCAGGGGAGAGGAAACACCATATATTTT; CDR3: CASSPQGRGNTIYF
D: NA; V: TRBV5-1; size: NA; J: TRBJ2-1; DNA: TGCGCCAGCAAAAAGCAGGAGAGGAACAATGAGCAGTTCTTC; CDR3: CASKKQERNNEQFF
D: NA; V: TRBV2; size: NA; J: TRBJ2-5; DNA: TGTGCCAGCAGGCGGGAGACCCAGTACTTC; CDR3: CASRRETQYF
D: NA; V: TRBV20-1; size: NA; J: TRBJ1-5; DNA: TGCAGTGCTAGTAATCTGGCGGGTCAGCCCCAGCATTTT; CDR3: CSASNLAGQPQHF
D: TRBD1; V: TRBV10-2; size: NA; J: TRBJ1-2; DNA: TGCGCCAGCAGCCAGGGGGCGTCTGGCTACACCTTC; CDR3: CASSQGASGYTF
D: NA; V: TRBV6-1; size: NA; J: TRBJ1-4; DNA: TGTGCCAGCAGTGAATTTCTTTTCGTCTCGCACCTTGAAAAACTGTTTTTT; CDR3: CASSEFLFVSHLEKLFF
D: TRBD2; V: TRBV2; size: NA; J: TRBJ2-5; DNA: TGTGCCAGGGGGGATAGGACTAGCGGCGAGACCCAGTACTTC; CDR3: CARGDRTSGETQYF
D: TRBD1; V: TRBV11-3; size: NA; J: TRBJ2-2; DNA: TGTGCCAGCAGCCCCGGACAGGGGGTTGTCGGGGAGCTGTTTTTT; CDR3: CASSPGQGVVGELFF
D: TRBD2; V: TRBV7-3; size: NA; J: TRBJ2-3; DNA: TGTGCCAGCAGGCGAGGCGGGGGGCCAACAGATACGCAGTATTTT; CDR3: CASRRGGGPTDTQYF
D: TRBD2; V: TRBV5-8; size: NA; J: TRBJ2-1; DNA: TGTGCCAGCCCCCTCCCGCCGGGACTAGCGGGGGGCGAGCAGTTCTTC; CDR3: CASPLPPGLAGGEQFF
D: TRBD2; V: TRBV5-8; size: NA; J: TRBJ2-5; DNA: TGTGCCAGCCCTATAGGTATAGCGGGGGTCCGGCCTATACAAGAGACCCAGTACTTC; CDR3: CASPIGIAGVRPIQETQYF
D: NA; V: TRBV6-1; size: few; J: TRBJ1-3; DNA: TGTGCCAGCAGTGAACCGAATGGAAACACCATATATTTT; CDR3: CASSEPNGNTIYF
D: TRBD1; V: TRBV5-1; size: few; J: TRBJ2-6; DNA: TGCGCCAGCAGCCGAGGACAGGGGGCGACTGGGGCCAACGTCCTGACTTTC; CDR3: CASSRGQGATGANVLTF
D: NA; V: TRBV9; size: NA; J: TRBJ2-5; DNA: TGTGCCAGCAGCGCTACCCCAGGCCCCCAAGAGACCCAGTACTTC; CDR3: CASSATPGPQETQYF
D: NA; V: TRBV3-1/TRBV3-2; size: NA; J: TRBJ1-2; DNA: TGTGCCAGCAGCCAAGATTGGATCACAGGGCTTACGGGCTACACCTTC; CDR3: CASSQDWITGLTGYTF